The 16 T cell receptor beta chains listed next were all sequenced from one sample in a study of CD8 T cells in ankylosing spondylitis. TCRdb re-called the 5' RACE reads through MiXCR, storing one row per CDR3 protein. This repertoire shows about 180,000 distinct CDR3 sequences, 9.8% found once; its top ten account for roughly 16%. Input material: blood, either unsorted or a sorted T cell fraction (not recorded which). The receptors were sampled from a female donor with ankylosing spondylitis or in good health (not recorded which).

The chain carries TRBV30 and TRBJ2-1, with 7 nucleotides matching TRBD2. Trimming took 2 bases from V and 6 from J; bases not matched to a gene: 7. Germline V CDR1 and CDR2: GTSNPN, SVGIG (reference sequence). This CDR3 is 14 amino acids long. The CDR3 nucleotides read TGTGCCTGGAGTCTGGGGACTACCGCCAATGAGCAGTTCTTC. Translating gives CAWSLGTTANEQFF.

This sequence joins TRBV7-6 and TRBJ1-5, with D perhaps matching TRBD1 (5 bases). Trimming cost V 6 bases and J 1 base, with 13 bases left between them. This CDR3 has 15 residues. Germline-derived CDR1 and CDR2 are SGHVS and FNYEAQ. Here the CDR3 reads CASSPGTGSNQPQHF. CDR3 nucleotide sequence: TGTGCCAGCAGTCCCGGGACGGGCAGCAATCAGCCCCAGCATTTT. The variable domain in full, completed from reference TRBV7-6 and TRBJ1-5, reads GAGVSQSPRYKVTKRGQDVALRCDPISGHVSLYWYRQALGQGPEFLTYFNYEAQQDKSGLPNDRFSAERPEGSISTLTIQRTEQRDSAMYRCASSPGTGSNQPQHFGDGTRLSIL.

This clonotype was seen only a few times. The chain has TRBV12-3 or TRBV12-4 and TRBJ2-1; 10 bases map to TRBD2. Unmatched junction bases numbered 11, after V lost 2 bases and J lost 4 bases. The CDR3 sequence is 18 residues long. The CDR3 DNA reads TGTGCCAGCAGTTTACTTTATCGGACTAGCGGTCGTTACAATGAGCAGTTCTTC. Translating it yields CASSLLYRTSGRYNEQFF.

A few counts support this clonotype. V gene TRBV2 combines with J gene TRBJ2-4; TRBD2 might be the D (6 bases). CDR1 is SNHLY and CDR2 is FYNNEI in the germline V gene. CDR3 size: 16 residues. V lost 4 bases and J 1 base, leaving 14 bases between the germline ends. Written as DNA, the CDR3 is TGTGCCAGCAGTGGTACCAGCCGGGGGGCCAAAAACATTCAGTACTTC. Its protein product is CASSGTSRGAKNIQYF. Full variable domain (outside the CDR3, taken from reference TRBV2 and TRBJ2-4): EPEVTQTPSHQVTQMGQEVILRCVPISNHLYFYWYRQILGQKVEFLVSFYNNEISEKSEIFDDQFSVERPDGSNFTLKIRSTKLEDSAMYFCASSGTSRGAKNIQYFGAGTRLSVL.

This clonotype showed up just a few times. The gene calls are TRBV7-9 and TRBJ2-5; the D is unclear. Germline V gene data show CDR1 as SEHNR and CDR2 as FQNEAQ (reference sequence). V lost 5 bases, J lost 3 bases, and 16 bases lay in between. This CDR3 contains 15 residues. The CDR3 DNA follows: TGTGCCAGCAGCCCATTATCTAATTCTGAAGAGACCCAGTACTTC. As protein: CASSPLSNSEETQYF.

In nucleotides, the CDR3 is TGTGCCACCAGTGCCTGGGGCCAACCCAAGTACTTC. Its translation: CATSAWGQPKYF. The V gene is TRBV24-1, the J gene TRBJ2-7; perhaps TRBD1 as D (5 bases). CDR3 size: 12 residues. Trimming took off 5 bases at V and 11 bases at J, with 15 bases between the two ends. Germline V lookup: CDR1 KGHDR, CDR2 SFDVKD.

This clonotype was seen many times. The J gene is TRBJ2-3, the V gene TRBV29-1, with 11 nucleotides matching TRBD2. V dropped 4 bases and J dropped 1; count of bases not matched to a gene: 19. Germline V gives CDR1 SQVTM, CDR2 ANQGSEA. The CDR3 contains 20 residues. The CDR3 is CSVVGTRGTSGSRGTDTQYF. The CDR3 DNA is TGCAGCGTTGTGGGTACTCGGGGTACTAGCGGGAGTAGGGGCACAGATACGCAGTATTTT.

In the case of this clonotype: Relative to the germline gene, one junction end is altered; a read error may explain this. The chain couples TRBV7-7 to TRBJ2-1, with TRBD2 identical over 9 bases. The CDR3 sequence is 16 residues long. The germline V gene has CDR1 SSHAT and CDR2 FNYEAQ (reference sequence). In nucleotides, the CDR3 is TGTGCTAGCAGCTCCCATCCCCGCGGGGGGGGGAATGAGCAGTTCTTC. Encoded protein: CASSSHPRGGGNEQFF.

This clonotype was detected ten times or more. The gene calls are TRBV28 and TRBJ2-1; possible D gene TRBD1, 6 bases. The CDR3 length is 16 residues. V was cut by 3 bases and J by 3 bases, with 15 bases left in between. Germline V gives CDR1 MDHEN, CDR2 SYDVKM. The DNA of the CDR3 is TGTGCCAGCAGTTTCCGAGGGGGAATCCTCTACAATGAGCAGTTCTTC. Protein: CASSFRGGILYNEQFF.

The chain has TRBV6-5 and TRBJ2-5; tentatively, D is TRBD2 (5 bases). CDR1 MNHEY and CDR2 SVGAGI come from the germline V gene. V shed 2 bases and J shed 5 bases, with 9 bases lying between them. The CDR3 totals 13 residues. The CDR3 region is CASSYVAWETQYF. The CDR3 region has the DNA TGTGCCAGCAGTTACGTAGCGTGGGAGACCCAGTACTTC.

This clonotype was recorded a few times. The chain employs TRBV30 and TRBJ2-2; tentatively, D is TRBD2 (5 bases). The length of the CDR3 is 14 residues. The V end was cut by 1 base, the J end by 6 bases, with 12 bases between. Germline CDR1 GTSNPN, CDR2 SVGIG (reference sequence). CDR3 DNA sequence: TGTGCCTGGAGTGGCGGGTTAAGGTCCGGGGAGCTGTTTTTT. Encoded protein: CAWSGGLRSGELFF. Combining the CDR3 with reference TRBV30 and TRBJ2-2 gives the whole variable domain SQTIHQWPATLVQPVGSPLSLECTVEGTSNPNLYWYRQAAGRGLQLLFYSVGIGQISSEVPQNLSASRPQDRQFILSSKKLLLSDSGFYLCAWSGGLRSGELFFGEGSRLTVL.

The chain employs TRBV6-2 or TRBV6-3 and TRBJ2-7, with no clear D. Trimming removed 2 bases at V and 5 bases at J, with 10 bases between. Germline assignment: CDR1 MNHEY and CDR2 SVGEGT. This CDR3 comprises 13 residues. Here the CDR3 reads CASSYVINDEQYF. The CDR3 DNA reads TGTGCCAGCAGTTACGTCATAAACGACGAGCAGTACTTC.

This clonotype was detected only a few times. The V and J genes are TRBV6-2 or TRBV6-3 and TRBJ1-3; D is ambiguous. The germline V and J ends were trimmed by 8 bases and 0 bases, with 8 bases remaining between them. This CDR3 has 13 amino acids. Germline V lookup: CDR1 MNHEY, CDR2 SVGEGT. The CDR3 nucleotides are TGTGCCAGCGGCGACTTCTCTGGAAACACCATATATTTT. This encodes CASGDFSGNTIYF.

This clonotype showed up many times. Sequence at one end of the junction differs from germline and may be a read error. CDR3 sequence: CSVGRYDEQFF. CDR3 coding DNA: TGCAGCGTTGGACGCTACGATGAGCAGTTCTTC. The genes are TRBV29-1 and TRBJ2-1; D is unclear. The CDR3 consists of 11 residues. CDR1 and CDR2 (germline): SQVTM, ANQGSEA.

This clonotype was counted at least ten times. The chain combines TRBV14 with TRBJ2-4; D call uncertain. The V and J ends lost 0 bases and 13 bases respectively, with 13 bases between them. The CDR3 runs 13 residues. Germline values: CDR1 SGHDN, CDR2 FVKESK. CDR3 coding DNA: TGTGCCAGCAGCCAAGAGAAGGCGTTCGAACAGTACTTC. It is translated as CASSQEKAFEQYF.

This clonotype has only a few counts. The chain joins TRBV11-2 to TRBJ1-2; TRBD1 aligns across 9 bases. With 3 bases clipped from V and 4 bases from J, the junction kept 3 bases outside the gene matches. Germline values: CDR1 SGHAT, CDR2 FQNNGV. The CDR3 consists of 14 residues. The CDR3 reads CASSFTGGAYGYTF. CDR3 coding DNA: TGTGCCAGCAGCTTCACAGGGGGCGCCTATGGCTACACCTTC.